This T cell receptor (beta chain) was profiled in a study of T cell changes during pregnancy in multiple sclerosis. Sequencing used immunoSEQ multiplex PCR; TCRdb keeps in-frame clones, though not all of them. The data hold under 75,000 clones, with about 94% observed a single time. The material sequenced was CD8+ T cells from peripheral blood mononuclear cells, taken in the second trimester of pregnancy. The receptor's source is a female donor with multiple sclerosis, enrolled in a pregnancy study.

The CDR3 bases are TGTGCCAGTAGTGACAGGGCCGTCAACACCGGGGAGCTGTTTTTT. Translating gives CASSDRAVNTGELFF. This sequence joins TRBV19 and TRBJ2-2, with TRBD1 matching 7 bases. The junction had 5 bases not matched to a gene; V was cut back by 5 bases and J by 2 bases. Germline V lookup: CDR1 LNHDA, CDR2 SQIVND (reference sequence). The CDR3 runs 15 residues.